This TCR beta chain comes out of a study of T-cell reconstitution after alpha-beta-depleted transplantation in children (dated by TCRdb to the mid-2010s). Concerning the study at large: The study quantitatively tracked T-cell immune reconstitution after TCRalphabeta/CD19-depleted allogeneic hematopoietic cell transplantation in children using TCR repertoire profiling.

CDR1 and CDR2 were assigned from the germline V gene (reference sequence) as DFQATT and SNEGSKA. The CDR3 goes from the cysteine to the phenylalanine over 15 residues. Solely the CDR3 DNA is kept, with 45 bases framed from the first base. Trimming at the junction amounts to 8 bases on V and 0 bases on J, and the germline ends lie 19 bases apart. This clonotype was observed many times. Its antigen is still unknown. No much larger clone is present one base from it, and per-base qualities are unavailable. Libraries were made using PCR. TCRdb records Illumina HiSeq 2500 as the sequencer. TCR library preparation used molecular barcoding, with unique molecular identifiers applied to normalize quantification of the TCRbeta repertoire. TCRdb took the public reads, trimmed them with fastp at Q25, ran MiXCR for clone calling and kept in-frame beta chains. Every distinct CDR3 protein forms one entry, paired with its most common genes and DNA. Counted in this sample were 210,000 or so distinct CDR3 sequences; around 9.5% of them appeared once. The top ten clonotypes cover 5% to 7% of the sample.

The material sequenced was PBMCs from the stem cell graft donor, taken from the stem cell graft. The sequence joins TRBV20-1 to TRBJ1-1; TRBD1 might be the D gene, on 6 matching bases. The TCR was taken from a human donor who donated a stem cell graft to a child with acute lymphoblastic leukemia. The nucleotides read TGCAGTTGCAGAGCGGCGGGGGCCCTGAACACTGAAGCTTTCTTT. The translation is CSCRAAGALNTEAFF.